These 5 T cell receptor beta chains were all obtained from the same sample, sequenced in a study of T-cell reconstitution after alpha-beta-depleted transplantation in children. Unique molecular identifiers were incorporated into the prepared TCRbeta library. TCRdb reprocessed the PCR reads with MiXCR, giving one entry per CDR3 protein. This sample has 490,000 or so distinct CDR3 sequences, with approximately 13% found just once. The sample consisted of PBMCs from the stem cell graft donor, taken from the stem cell graft. Receptor source: a human donor who donated a stem cell graft to a child with combined immunodeficiency.

This clonotype was detected many times. The chain has TRBV12-3 or TRBV12-4 and TRBJ2-5; D is unclear. The V end lost 8 bases, the J end lost 3 bases, and 10 bases lay between the germline ends. This CDR3 comprises 12 residues. The CDR3 DNA is TGTGCCAGCCTGGCAGATAAAGAGACCCAGTACTTC. It specifies CASLADKETQYF.

This clonotype was recorded at least ten times. This chain connects TRBV12-3 or TRBV12-4 to TRBJ2-2, with TRBD2 matching over 9 bases. The CDR3 totals 15 residues. V was clipped by 6 bases and J by 2 bases; unmatched bases: 4. CDR3 residues: CASSPSGVNTGELFF. The DNA of the CDR3 is TGTGCCAGCAGCCCTAGCGGGGTAAACACCGGGGAGCTGTTTTTT.

This clonotype was seen a handful of times. V usage is TRBV2 and J usage is TRBJ1-2; possibly TRBD1 for D (6 bases). The germline V and J ends were trimmed by 3 bases and 5 bases, with 19 bases remaining between them. Per germline, CDR1 SNHLY and CDR2 FYNNEI. The CDR3 is 16 amino acids. CDR3 coding DNA: TGTGCCAGCAGTGAGGGGACAAAAGGATTATTTTATGGCTACACCTTC. Residues: CASSEGTKGLFYGYTF.

This clonotype was seen many times. The V and J genes are TRBV25-1 and TRBJ2-1; no clear D. Trimming pared 2 bases from V and 5 bases from J, leaving 4 bases between. The CDR3 is 12 residues long. Germline V CDR1 and CDR2: MGHDK, SYGVNS. The CDR3 region is CASSEGDNEQFF. In DNA form, the CDR3 reads TGTGCCAGCAGTGAAGGGGACAATGAGCAGTTCTTC.

This clonotype has a handful of counts. Here the CDR3 reads CASKPGVIGNQPQHF. The CDR3 DNA follows: TGTGCCAGCAAACCAGGGGTTATTGGCAATCAGCCCCAGCATTTT. V and J are TRBV27 and TRBJ1-5, with D perhaps matching TRBD1 (6 bases). The CDR3 runs to 15 residues. Trimming removed 7 bases from V and 2 bases from J, with 15 bases in between. Germline CDR1 MNHEY, CDR2 SMNVEV (reference sequence).